This T cell receptor (beta chain) was captured by sequencing in a study of cytomegalovirus exposure and HLA in healthy donors (TCRdb year 2017). As for the study more broadly: In an earlier analysis of roughly 500 of the donors, approximately 260 Gb of sequence data and some 100 million unique TCR beta sequences from 150 million to 200 million T cells were reported. The T cell repertoires of around 730 subjects were profiled by immunosequencing and related to cytomegalovirus serostatus. In a later genetic analysis, genome-wide SNP genotypes for about 55% of the roughly 670 donors were used, and that subset was treated as a discovery cohort. Typing coverage differed by locus: A, B, C, DRB1 and DQB1 were typed in about 620-640 donors, DQA1 in 500 to 550, DPA1 in 600 to 610, and DPB1 in 400 to 490. All discovery cohort repertoires had been generated using a single sequencing platform. Among roughly 400 genotyped donors of the cohort, an average of approximately 220,000 unique TCR beta nucleotide sequences was sequenced per donor, of which about 19% were non-productive. Besides the first cohort of 500 to 700 subjects, a separate validation cohort made up of roughly 120 different subjects was used. The aim of the study was to test whether cataloging public T cell receptors could identify signatures of past pathogen exposure. High-throughput TCR immunosequencing, statistical association of individual TCRs with disease status, and machine learning were combined to predict cytomegalovirus infection status. Donor age, sex, ethnicity and CMV serostatus were collected together with the repertoire data. Class I and class II HLA loci were covered by the typing at four-digit resolution. About five DR-DQ haplotypes were treated as single units for association and clustering because of strong linkage in the cohort. An early release covering some 640 HLA-typed donors comprised about 310 gigabases of sequencing data and around 80 million unique TCR sequences. Rather than drawing on any new phenotypic data, the later analysis identified candidate immune exposures from TCR beta sequences and the way those sequences occurred across donors. A later analysis re-examined previously published TCR beta repertoires from several hundred donors and added high-resolution HLA genotyping to investigate patterns of TCR occurrence. The genetic ancestry cluster associated with self-reported Caucasian donors included 65% to 90% of the approximately 410 genotyped donors. An earlier analysis of more than 450 of the donors used high-throughput TCR beta sequencing to judge whether each TCR beta V gene segment behaved as functional or pseudogenic.

In total, 500 to 700 healthy bone marrow donors made up the cohort. At the time of sampling, all cohort members were nominally healthy, though unrecorded immune exposures were likely present. The donor tested CMV seronegative, placing the donor among the roughly 350 seronegative members of the cohort. A peripheral blood sample was provided by each donor, and peripheral blood mononuclear cells were used for TCR beta sequencing. Genomic DNA extraction from the blood cell samples was performed with the Qiagen DNeasy Blood Extraction Kit. The method was the immunoSEQ multiplex PCR assay. A mixture of 60 forward primers for TCR Vbeta segments and 13 reverse primers for TCR Jbeta segments was used in the multiplex PCR. The CDR3 region of rearranged TCR beta genes was amplified from genomic DNA by a multiplex PCR assay. The amplified TCR beta libraries were sequenced on the Illumina HiSeq System as 87-base-pair reads. Processing in the source paper ran as follows. Across the 500 to 850 repertoires, a later analysis counted 60 million to 90 million unique TCR beta chains, 8.5 million to 12 million of which were shared by at least two donors. To remove PCR and sequencing errors, raw reads were error-corrected and collapsed into unique sequences using a nearest-neighbor algorithm that merged closely related sequences. To assign V, D and J gene segments, CDR3 sequences were aligned to IMGT reference sequences. Each retained sequence needed at least a six-nucleotide match to both a V gene segment and a J gene segment. Rearrangements were called productive when the CDR3 lacked stop codons and stayed in frame with V and J; all others were non-productive. CDR3 was defined by IMGT convention, running from the second conserved V-encoded cysteine to the conserved J-encoded phenylalanine. The earlier analysis of some 550 of the donors excluded any sequence lacking an unambiguous match to a single V gene segment. An earlier analysis of 587 of the donors called V segments functional above 56.7% productive rearrangements and segregating when the between-donor standard deviation exceeded 5%. To diagnose cytomegalovirus status from the catalog of TCR beta chain sequences, a statistical classification framework was built. In a later analysis, TCR nucleotide sequences were compared against IMGT/GENE-DB human TR gene sequences so that V and J genes could be assigned. The TCRdist pipeline was used in a later analysis to assign CDR3 sequences and most-parsimonious VDJ recombination scenarios. In a later analysis, each TCR beta chain was defined by its CDR3 amino acid sequence together with its V-gene family, and reads lacking a unique V-gene family were excluded. To address suspected cross-contamination and a sequencing artifact, a later analysis removed around 590 highly shared, low-generation-probability nucleotide sequences. For each public chain, a later analysis derived a clonal expansion index from normalized ranks of inferred template counts within each repertoire. In a later analysis, generation probabilities were computed with a VDJ recombination model fitted to out-of-frame rearrangements, and the resulting probabilities were checked against IGoR. In a later analysis, hypergeometric tests were used to score TCR-TCR, TCR-HLA and TCR-CMV co-occurrence, with a repertoire-size bias correction applied to TCR pairs. In a later analysis, false discovery rates were estimated by permuting HLA or CMV assignments 20 times. In a later analysis, co-occurring TCRs were grouped using DBSCAN, with TCRdist sequence similarity added in when clustering inside HLA-allele-positive subsets. For co-occurrence clustering, repertoires with fewer than 30,000 or more than 120,000 public chains were excluded, along with 5 or 6 repertoires with anomalous nucleotide sharing. This is the immuneACCESS table as TCRdb keeps it, with only in-frame sequences that have V and J called. A part of the clones is gone; compared with another copy, unresolved V genes explain less than half, and the rest is unexplained. D and trimming come from the DNA, and the V and J calls and clone size come from that table. The sample profile shows 100,000 to 150,000 clones; 65% to 80% of them were found once. Clones ranked in the top ten supply approximately 1.8% of the sample.

General findings and caveats noted by the study authors: In a later genetic analysis, a missense DCLRE1C variant was associated with V-gene and J-gene trimming of TCR beta chains, and the association was replicated in an independent cohort. The earlier analysis of fewer than 750 of the donors excluded roughly 17 rarely observed V segments, including chromosome 9 orphons, because counts were too low. The cohort was sequenced for TCR beta chains only, and without alpha or paired-chain data the features that could be detected were limited. In a later analysis, several top co-occurrence clusters were reported to appear linked to parvovirus B19, influenza, CMV and Epstein-Barr virus. Most CMV-associated TCR beta chains appeared to be HLA-restricted in a later analysis, and the HLA associations seemed to be driven largely by CMV exposure. The authors suggested that the approach could potentially be generalized to other disease states and immunological phenotypes. In the study, about 150 TCR beta chains were listed as associated with cytomegalovirus. The presence/absence analyses assumed that sequencing depth was roughly uniform across donors, and that assumption may not be true. In an earlier analysis of around 600 of the donors, most TCR beta V segments appeared in productive rearrangements about 87% or about 30% of the time, broadly matching IMGT annotations. In both the original and validation cohorts, the classifier was reported to diagnose cytomegalovirus status with high specificity and sensitivity. In a later analysis, about 16,000 TCR beta sequences were associated with specific HLA alleles at a false discovery rate of 0.05. Linkage disequilibrium might explain the correlated functional status among segregating V segments, but an unknown experimental factor could not be excluded. Most TCR sequences were seen in very few donors, while some public TCRs were found in many individuals. A later analysis found that TCR association rates varied across HLA loci, with DRB1 alleles showing the most associated TCRs and HLA-C alleles the fewest. Immune exposure information for the cohort was limited to CMV serostatus. In vitro tests confirmed that a few of the cytomegalovirus-associated TCR beta chains recognize cytomegalovirus antigens. When HLA alleles, especially DR and DQ, strongly co-occurred, attributing TCR associations to individual alleles was difficult. According to a later genetic analysis, donors in an Asian-associated ancestry cluster had fewer N-insertions in productive TCRs than the roughly 660-donor mean. Because HLA typing was unavailable for some donors at each locus, only the typed subset was used in association tests. A cluster of highly shared sequence variants was judged likely to represent a technical artifact of the sequencing pipeline. Some IMGT-functional V segments, including TRBV6-2 and TRBV6-3, could not be told apart with the 87-base-pair reads, so those segments were excluded. A further reported finding was that TCR beta sequences accurately predicted the HLA-A and HLA-B alleles for most subjects in the first cohort. A later analysis found that HLA-associated TCR beta chains were more clonally expanded and had lower generation probabilities than equally common non-associated chains.

Ends trimmed: V by 0 bases, J by 5 bases; bases unmatched to a gene: 4. The CDR3 runs 15 amino acids, cysteine and phenylalanine included. The only DNA kept is the CDR3, 45 bases in frame from the first base. CDR1 is given as ENHRY and CDR2 as SYGVKD, both from the germline V gene. In its sample, this clone was seen a few times. Which antigen it targets is not known. The input lacks base qualities; no much larger clone sits a single base away. The chain is encoded by TRBV10-3 joined to TRBJ1-5; TRBD1 lines up with 7 middle nucleotides. The source material was PBMCs. This TCR was recovered from a woman aged 40 to 50 in good health and CMV-seronegative. The DNA sequence is TGTGCCATCAGTGAGTCCCTAGGGGGCCATCAGCCCCAGCATTTT. Its protein reads: CAISESLGGHQPQHF.